What follows are 10 T cell receptor beta chains derived from one specimen sequenced in a study of shared clonotypes between healthy human individuals. Positive CCR7 selection of CD45RO-negative cells yielded the naive CD8 cells, and terminally differentiated effector memory CD45RA+ cells were excluded. Generated by immunoSEQ multiplex PCR, the TCRdb table keeps only in-frame clones and is missing some. The data show approximately 2,200,000 clones, with about 92% seen just once and roughly 1.8% held by the top ten. The sample taken for sequencing was naive CD8+ T cells from PBMCs. Receptor source: a young man in good health. Some clones in this sample may be carry-over from other donors' samples.

This rearrangement joins TRBV7-9 to TRBJ2-3; 8 positions match TRBD2. Looked up from germline, CDR1 is SEHNR and CDR2 is FQNEAQ (reference sequence). The CDR3 has 17 residues. V shed 5 bases and J 0 bases; nucleotides not matched to a gene: 10. Here the CDR3 DNA reads TGTGCCAGCAGCATCCAACGACTAGCGCCTAGCACAGATACGCAGTATTTT. It codes for CASSIQRLAPSTDTQYF.

This clone has only one observation. J is TRBJ2-7 and V is TRBV28; TRBD2 aligns across 9 bases. Germline CDR1 reads MDHEN; CDR2 reads SYDVKM. The CDR3 totals 15 residues. The V and J ends lost 3 bases and 10 bases, in that order; junction bases with no gene match: 13. The CDR3 loop reads CASSFLLLAGERQYF. The CDR3 nucleotides are TGTGCCAGCAGTTTTCTCTTATTAGCGGGAGAGCGACAGTACTTC. Variable domain in full (rest from reference TRBV28 and TRBJ2-7): DVKVTQSSRYLVKRTGEKVFLECVQDMDHENMFWYRQDPGLGLRLIYFSYDVKMKEKGDIPEGYSVSREKKERFSLILESASTNQTSMYLCASSFLLLAGERQYFGPGTRLTVT.

This chain connects TRBV15 to TRBJ2-5, with 12 positions matching TRBD1. CDR1 and CDR2 (germline): LNHNV, YYDKDF (reference sequence). Trimming at V came to 3 bases and at J to 5 bases, leaving 13 bases not matched to a gene. This CDR3 contains 18 residues. The CDR3: CATSRDPGTGGSGETQYF. The CDR3 DNA reads as TGTGCCACCAGCAGGGACCCCGGGACAGGGGGCAGCGGGGAGACCCAGTACTTC.

This rearrangement joins TRBV5-1 to TRBJ1-2; 7 nucleotides line up with TRBD1. CDR1 is SGHRS and CDR2 is YFSETQ in the germline V gene. CDR3 size: 14 residues. Trimming took 3 bases from V and 4 from J; bases not matched to a gene: 6. CDR3 region: CASSSPGTAYGYTF. CDR3 nucleotides: TGCGCCAGCAGCTCCCCCGGGACAGCCTATGGCTACACCTTC.

The chain recombines TRBV10-3 with TRBJ2-7; possible D gene TRBD1, 5 bases. V was pared by 0 bases and J by 0 bases, with 12 bases between. CDR3 length equals 16 residues. CDR1 and CDR2 from the germline V gene are ENHRY and SYGVKD. The CDR3 protein is CAISESTLGPSYEQYF. In DNA, the CDR3 is TGTGCCATCAGTGAGTCGACTCTGGGGCCCTCCTACGAGCAGTACTTC.

This sequence joins TRBV7-9 and TRBJ2-7; 7 nucleotides match TRBD1. This CDR3 region has 13 residues. In germline, CDR1 is SEHNR, CDR2 FQNEAQ (reference sequence). The V segment lost 3 bases and the J segment 4 bases; nucleotides outside the gene matches: 3. The CDR3 sequence is CASSFAQGYEQYF. Here the CDR3 DNA reads TGTGCCAGCAGCTTTGCACAGGGGTACGAGCAGTACTTC.

V and J are TRBV7-6 and TRBJ2-1, with D perhaps being TRBD1 or TRBD2 (5 bases each). Trimming took off 5 bases at V and 6 bases at J, with 23 bases between the two ends. Germline loops: CDR1 SGHVS, CDR2 FNYEAQ. There are 17 residues in the CDR3. Here the CDR3 reads CASSGRPGTPNGNEQFF. CDR3 DNA sequence: TGTGCCAGCAGCGGCAGGCCCGGGACCCCGAATGGCAATGAGCAGTTCTTC.

This clone was counted a single time. This chain uses TRBV6-1 with TRBJ1-1; no definite D call. Germline-derived CDR1 and CDR2 are MNHNS and SASEGT. This CDR3 contains 13 residues. Trimming removed 2 bases from V and 4 bases from J, with 8 bases in between. For the CDR3, the DNA is TGTGCCAGCAGTGAATGGACGCCCACTGAAGCTTTCTTT. Translated, it gives CASSEWTPTEAFF.

The genes are TRBV7-9 and TRBJ2-1; D remains ambiguous. V was pared by 1 base and J by 0 bases, with 7 bases between. Germline CDR1 reads SEHNR; CDR2 reads FQNEAQ (reference sequence). The CDR3 has 15 amino acids. This CDR3 reads CASSLGDSSYNEQFF. CDR3 DNA sequence: TGTGCCAGCAGCTTAGGGGATAGCTCCTACAATGAGCAGTTCTTC.

J is TRBJ1-1 and V is TRBV19; D remains unclear. Germline V gives CDR1 LNHDA, CDR2 SQIVND (reference sequence). This CDR3 has 13 amino acids. V lost 3 bases and J lost 6, with 11 bases in between. The CDR3 nucleotides are TGTGCCAGTAGTATTGGCGGGGTCCCTGAAGCTTTCTTT. This gives the protein CASSIGGVPEAFF.